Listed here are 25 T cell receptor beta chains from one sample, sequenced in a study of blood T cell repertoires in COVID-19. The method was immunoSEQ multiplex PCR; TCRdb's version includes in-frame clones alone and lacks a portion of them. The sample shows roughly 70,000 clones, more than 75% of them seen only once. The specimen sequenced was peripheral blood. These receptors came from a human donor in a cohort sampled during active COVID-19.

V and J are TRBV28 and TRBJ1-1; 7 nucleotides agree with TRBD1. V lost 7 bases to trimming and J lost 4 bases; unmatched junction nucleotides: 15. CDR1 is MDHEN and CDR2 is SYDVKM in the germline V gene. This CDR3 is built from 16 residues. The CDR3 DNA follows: TGTGCCAGCACCACTCACCCCGGGGCAGGGGGCACTGAAGCTTTCTTT. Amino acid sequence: CASTTHPGAGGTEAFF.

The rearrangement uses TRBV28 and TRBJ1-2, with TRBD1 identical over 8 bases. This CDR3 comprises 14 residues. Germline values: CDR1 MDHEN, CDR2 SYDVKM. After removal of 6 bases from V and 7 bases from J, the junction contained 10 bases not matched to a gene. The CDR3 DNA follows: TGTGCCAGCAGGACTCCCACAGGGGGGGGTGGCTACACCTTC. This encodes CASRTPTGGGGYTF.

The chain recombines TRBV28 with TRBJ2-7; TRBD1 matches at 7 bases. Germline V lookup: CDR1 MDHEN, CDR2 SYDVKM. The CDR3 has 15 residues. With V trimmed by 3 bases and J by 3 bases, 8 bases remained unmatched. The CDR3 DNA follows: TGTGCCAGCAGTTTCTTCACGGCAGGGGGCTACGAGCAGTACTTC. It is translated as CASSFFTAGGYEQYF.

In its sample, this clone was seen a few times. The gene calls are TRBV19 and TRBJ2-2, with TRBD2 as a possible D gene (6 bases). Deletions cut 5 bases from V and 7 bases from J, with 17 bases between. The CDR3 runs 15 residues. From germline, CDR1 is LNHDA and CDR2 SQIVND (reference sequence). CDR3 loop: CASSDRETLYGELFF. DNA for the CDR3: TGTGCCAGTAGTGACCGGGAGACCCTCTACGGGGAGCTGTTTTTT.

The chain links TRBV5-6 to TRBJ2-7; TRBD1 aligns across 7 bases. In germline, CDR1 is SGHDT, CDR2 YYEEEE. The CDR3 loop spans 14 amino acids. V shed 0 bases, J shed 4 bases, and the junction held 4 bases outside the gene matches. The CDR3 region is CASSLDRGAYEQYV. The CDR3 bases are TGTGCCAGCAGCTTGGACAGGGGCGCATACGAGCAGTACGTC.

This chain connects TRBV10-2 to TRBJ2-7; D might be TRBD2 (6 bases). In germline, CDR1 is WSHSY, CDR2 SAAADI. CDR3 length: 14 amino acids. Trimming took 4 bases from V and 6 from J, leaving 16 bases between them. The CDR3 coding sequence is TGCGCCAGCAGTGGAAGCGGGCCCGAGGGCGAGCAGTACTTC. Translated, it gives CASSGSGPEGEQYF.

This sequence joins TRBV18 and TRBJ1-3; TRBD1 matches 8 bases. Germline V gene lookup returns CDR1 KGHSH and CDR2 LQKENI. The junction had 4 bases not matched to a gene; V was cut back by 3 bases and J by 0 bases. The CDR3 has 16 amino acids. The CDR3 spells CASSPTGAHSGNTIYF. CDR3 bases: TGTGCCAGCTCACCGACAGGGGCTCACTCTGGAAACACCATATATTTT.

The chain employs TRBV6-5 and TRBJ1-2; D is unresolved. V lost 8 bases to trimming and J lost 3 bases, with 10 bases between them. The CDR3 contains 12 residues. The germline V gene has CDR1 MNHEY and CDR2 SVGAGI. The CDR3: CASHQEHYGYTF. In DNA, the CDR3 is TGTGCCAGCCACCAGGAACACTATGGCTACACCTTC.

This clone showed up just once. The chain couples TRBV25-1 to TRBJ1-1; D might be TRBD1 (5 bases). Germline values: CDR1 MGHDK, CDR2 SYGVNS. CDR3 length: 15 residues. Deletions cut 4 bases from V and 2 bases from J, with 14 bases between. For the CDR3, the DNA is TGTGCCAGCAGTGCCGCCCGAAGGGGCAACACTGAAGCTTTCTTT. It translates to CASSAARRGNTEAFF.

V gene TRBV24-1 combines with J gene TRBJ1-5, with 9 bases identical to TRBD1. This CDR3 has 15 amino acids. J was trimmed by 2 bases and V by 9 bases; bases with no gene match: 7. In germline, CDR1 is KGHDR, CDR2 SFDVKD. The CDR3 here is CATAPGQGGNQPQHF. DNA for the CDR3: TGTGCCACCGCGCCGGGACAGGGCGGCAATCAGCCCCAGCATTTT.

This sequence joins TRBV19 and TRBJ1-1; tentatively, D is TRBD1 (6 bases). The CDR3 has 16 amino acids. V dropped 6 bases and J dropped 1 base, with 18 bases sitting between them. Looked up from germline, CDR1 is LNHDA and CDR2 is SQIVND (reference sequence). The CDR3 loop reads CASRYWQGPGNTEAFF. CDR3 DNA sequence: TGTGCCAGTAGATATTGGCAGGGGCCAGGGAACACTGAAGCTTTCTTT.

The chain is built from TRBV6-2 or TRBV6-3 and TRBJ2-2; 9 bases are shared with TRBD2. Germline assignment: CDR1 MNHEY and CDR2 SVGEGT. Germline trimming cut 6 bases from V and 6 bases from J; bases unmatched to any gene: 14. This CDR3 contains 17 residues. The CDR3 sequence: CASSLLGASGTAGELFF. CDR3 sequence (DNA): TGTGCCAGCAGCCTCCTGGGTGCTAGCGGGACAGCCGGGGAGCTGTTTTTT.

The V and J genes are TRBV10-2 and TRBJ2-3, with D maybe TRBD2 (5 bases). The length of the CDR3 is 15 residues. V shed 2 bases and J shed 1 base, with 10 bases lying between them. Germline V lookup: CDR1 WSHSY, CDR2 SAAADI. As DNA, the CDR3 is TGCGCCAGCAGTGAGGGCGTTAGCGGCACAGATACGCAGTATTTT. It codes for CASSEGVSGTDTQYF.

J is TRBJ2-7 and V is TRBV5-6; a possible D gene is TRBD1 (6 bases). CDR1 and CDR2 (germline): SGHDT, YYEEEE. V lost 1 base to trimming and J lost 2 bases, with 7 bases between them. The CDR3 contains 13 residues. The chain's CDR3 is CASSLNRAYEQYV. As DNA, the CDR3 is TGTGCCAGCAGCTTGAACAGGGCCTACGAGCAGTACGTC.

CDR3 nucleotides: TGTGCCAGCAGTCTTGGGGGCTGGCTAGCGGATCTTTACGAGCAGTACTTC. Residues: CASSLGGWLADLYEQYF. This chain joins TRBV28 and TRBJ2-7; maybe TRBD2 (7 bases). Between the trimmed V and J ends, which lost 5 bases and 4 bases, there was a span of 24 bases. Germline CDR1 MDHEN, CDR2 SYDVKM. This CDR3 contains 17 residues.

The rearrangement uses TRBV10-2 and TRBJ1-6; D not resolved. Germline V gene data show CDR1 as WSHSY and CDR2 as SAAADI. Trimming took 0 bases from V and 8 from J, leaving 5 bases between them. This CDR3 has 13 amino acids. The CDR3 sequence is CASSESSYSPLHF. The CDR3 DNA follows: TGCGCCAGCAGTGAGTCAAGCTATTCACCCCTCCACTTT.

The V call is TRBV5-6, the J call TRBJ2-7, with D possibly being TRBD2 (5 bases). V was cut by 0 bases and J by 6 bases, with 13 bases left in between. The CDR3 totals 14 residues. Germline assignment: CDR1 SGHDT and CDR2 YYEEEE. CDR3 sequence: CASSLDGRAAEQYV. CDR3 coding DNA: TGTGCCAGCAGCTTGGACGGGCGGGCTGCCGAGCAGTACGTC.

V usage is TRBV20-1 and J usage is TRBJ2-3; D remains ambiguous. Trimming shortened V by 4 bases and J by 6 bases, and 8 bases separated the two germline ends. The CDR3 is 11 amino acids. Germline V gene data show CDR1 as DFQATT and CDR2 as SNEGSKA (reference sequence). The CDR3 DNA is TGCAGTGCTAATCGTATGGATACGCAGTATTTT. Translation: CSANRMDTQYF.

CDR3 residues: CASRGQDNYGYTF. The CDR3 DNA reads as TGTGCCAGCCGCGGACAGGATAACTATGGCTACACCTTC. This chain joins TRBV27 and TRBJ1-2; 7 positions agree with TRBD1. The V segment lost 8 bases and the J segment 1 base; nucleotides outside the gene matches: 4. Germline V gene lookup returns CDR1 MNHEY and CDR2 SMNVEV (reference sequence). The CDR3 extends over 13 amino acids.

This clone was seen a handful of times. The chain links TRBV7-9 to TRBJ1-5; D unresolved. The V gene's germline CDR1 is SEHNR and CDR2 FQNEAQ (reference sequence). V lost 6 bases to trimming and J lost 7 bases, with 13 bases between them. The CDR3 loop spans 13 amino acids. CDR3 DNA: TGTGCCAGCAGTTACAACCGGGAGCAGCCCCAGCATTTT. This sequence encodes CASSYNREQPQHF.

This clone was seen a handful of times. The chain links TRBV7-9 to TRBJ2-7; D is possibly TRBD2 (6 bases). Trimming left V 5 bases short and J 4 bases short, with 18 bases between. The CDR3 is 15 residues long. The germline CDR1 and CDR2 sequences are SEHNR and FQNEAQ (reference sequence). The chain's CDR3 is CASSLPLGGRYEQYF. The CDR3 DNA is TGTGCCAGCAGCCTCCCCCTGGGGGGACGGTACGAGCAGTACTTC.

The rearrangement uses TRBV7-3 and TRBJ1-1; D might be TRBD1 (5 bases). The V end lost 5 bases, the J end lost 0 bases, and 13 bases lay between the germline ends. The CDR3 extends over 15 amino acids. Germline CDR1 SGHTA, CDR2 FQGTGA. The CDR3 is CASSLTRGMNTEAFF. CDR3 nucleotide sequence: TGTGCCAGCAGCCTGACACGGGGGATGAACACTGAAGCTTTCTTT.

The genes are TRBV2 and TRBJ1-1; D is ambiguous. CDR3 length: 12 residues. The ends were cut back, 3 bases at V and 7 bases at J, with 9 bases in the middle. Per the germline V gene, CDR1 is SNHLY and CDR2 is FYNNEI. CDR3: CASSEEQSEAFF. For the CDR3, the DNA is TGTGCCAGCAGTGAGGAACAGAGTGAAGCTTTCTTT.

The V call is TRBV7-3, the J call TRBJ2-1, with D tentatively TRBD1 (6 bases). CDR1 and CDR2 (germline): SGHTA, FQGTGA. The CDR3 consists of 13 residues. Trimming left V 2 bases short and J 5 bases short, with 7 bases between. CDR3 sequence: CASSLYRDNEQFF. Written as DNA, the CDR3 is TGTGCCAGCAGCTTATACAGGGACAATGAGCAGTTCTTC.

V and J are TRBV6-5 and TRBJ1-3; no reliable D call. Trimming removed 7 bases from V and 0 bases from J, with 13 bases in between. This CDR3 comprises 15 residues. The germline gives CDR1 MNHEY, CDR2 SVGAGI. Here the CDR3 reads CASTGGLSSGNTIYF. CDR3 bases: TGTGCCAGCACTGGAGGGTTGAGCTCTGGAAACACCATATATTTT.